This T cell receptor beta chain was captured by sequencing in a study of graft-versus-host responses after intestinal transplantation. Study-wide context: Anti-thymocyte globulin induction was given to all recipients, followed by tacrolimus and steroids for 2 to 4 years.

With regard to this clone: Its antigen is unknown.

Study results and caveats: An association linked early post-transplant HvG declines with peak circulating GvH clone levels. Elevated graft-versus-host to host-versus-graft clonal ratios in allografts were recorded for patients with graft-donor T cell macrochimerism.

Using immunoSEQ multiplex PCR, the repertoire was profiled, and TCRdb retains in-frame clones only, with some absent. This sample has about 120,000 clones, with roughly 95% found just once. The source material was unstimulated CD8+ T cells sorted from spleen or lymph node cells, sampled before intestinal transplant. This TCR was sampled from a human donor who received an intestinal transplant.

CDR3 sequence: CASSIFSGTENEQFF. As DNA, the CDR3 is TGTGCCAGTAGTATTTTTAGCGGGACGGAGAATGAGCAGTTCTTC. This chain joins TRBV19 and TRBJ2-1, with TRBD2 matching over 8 bases. This CDR3 spans 15 amino acids. Per the germline V gene, CDR1 is LNHDA and CDR2 is SQIVND (reference sequence). The ends lost 3 bases at V and 7 bases at J; junction bases unmatched: 8.